These T cell receptor beta chains were read from a single sample in a study of blood T cell repertoires in COVID-19. Measured with immunoSEQ multiplex PCR; TCRdb has only the in-frame clones, and not every one. Of about 140,000 clones listed, more than 75% are singletons. Material for sequencing was PBMCs or T cells enriched from blood (not recorded which). The origin of the receptors is a man in his 60s who had recovered from COVID-19. The CDR3 runs from the conserved cysteine through the conserved F or W. The order of the fields is D gene, J gene, V gene, CDR3 length, CDR3 protein. D genes are given only for firm matches.

TRBD1,TRBJ2-2,TRBV24-1,16,CATSEPGQGYTGELFF
TRBD1,TRBJ1-2,TRBV6-1,14,CASSETGTNYGYTF
.,TRBJ1-2,TRBV10-3,17,CAISELSSTRLYYGYTF
TRBD1,TRBJ2-7,TRBV30,15,CAWSKARDRVGEQYF
.,TRBJ1-3,TRBV5-8,18,CASSLWGRRPSSGNTIYF
TRBD1,TRBJ2-2,TRBV15,16,CATSRGGTGSTGELFF
TRBD1,TRBJ1-3,TRBV9,18,CASSVAPSGTGGGNTIYF
TRBD1,TRBJ1-6,TRBV5-4,15,CASSLRGQGESPLHF
.,TRBJ1-1,TRBV4-2,13,CASSQDRALLVFF
.,TRBJ1-2,TRBV24-1,12,CAISDIDYGYTF
TRBD2,TRBJ2-7,TRBV9,14,CASSAGLATYEQYF
.,TRBJ1-4,TRBV5-1,16,CASSSKTGATNEKLFF
.,TRBJ2-2,TRBV4-2,14,CASSQDGFGGELFF
.,TRBJ2-1,TRBV7-6,10,CASARVEQFF
TRBD1,TRBJ1-5,TRBV7-2,15,CASSPWTGGSQPQHF
.,TRBJ1-1,TRBV29-1,12,CSVEEGWTEAFF
TRBD1,TRBJ2-4,TRBV28,15,CASRGTGLAKNIQYF
.,TRBJ2-7,TRBV4-1,14,CASSQRFQGFEQYF
.,TRBJ1-1,TRBV9,13,CASSAQEGSEAFF
.,TRBJ1-2,TRBV7-8,15,CASSPPGQKVYGYTF
TRBD2,TRBJ2-3,TRBV24-1,16,CATSDGLAGSTDTQYF
.,TRBJ2-3,TRBV11-2,14,CASSLAGSTDTQYF
TRBD1,TRBJ2-1,TRBV2,13,CASSEGARNEQFF
.,TRBJ1-2,TRBV27,13,CASSRAGRYGYTF
TRBD2,TRBJ2-6,TRBV2,16,CASSEARGSGANVLTF
.,TRBJ2-3,TRBV11-2,11,CASSSSDTQYF
TRBD2,TRBJ2-7,TRBV10-2,14,CASSQAGGAYEQYF
TRBD1,TRBJ1-5,TRBV15,15,CATSRGTTGEKPQHF
.,TRBJ1-1,TRBV30,16,CAWSVALTGGSTEAFF
TRBD2,TRBJ2-1,TRBV5-1,19,CASSSRGLAGGYSYNEQFF
TRBD1,TRBJ2-5,TRBV28,14,CASTEQGRQETQYF
.,TRBJ1-4,TRBV28,18,CASSFALREADPNEKLFF
TRBD2,TRBJ2-1,TRBV27,18,CASSPWLGTSGRRGEQFF
.,TRBJ2-7,TRBV2,13,CASTGTGNYEQYF
.,TRBJ2-5,TRBV6-1,14,CASSEQGSRETQYF
.,TRBJ2-7,TRBV6-1,14,CASSEWRGPYEQYF
TRBD2,TRBJ2-1,TRBV5-8,14,CASSRGLRQDEQFF
TRBD1,TRBJ2-7,TRBV5-1,14,CASSLATGGYEQYF
TRBD2,TRBJ2-1,TRBV19,15,CASTLTSSSYNEQFF
TRBD2,TRBJ2-3,TRBV7-8,19,CASSSPGLAAEDGTDTQYF
.,TRBJ2-2,TRBV30,15,CAWQRGGANTGELFF
TRBD1,TRBJ2-3,TRBV2,15,CASSEGQGRTDTQYF
TRBD1,TRBJ1-6,TRBV3-1/TRBV3-2,14,CASTLTGRNSPLHF
TRBD1,TRBJ1-2,TRBV5-4,16,CASSGTLSTGDYGYTF
TRBD1,TRBJ2-2,TRBV2,16,CASIEPGQGATGELFF
.,TRBJ2-3,TRBV7-9,13,CAGKRTVTDTQYF